This TCR beta chain appears in the sequencing data of a study of cytomegalovirus exposure and HLA in healthy donors. 60 Vbeta and 13 Jbeta primers were used in PCR. Data came from immunoSEQ multiplex PCR; TCRdb stores just in-frame clones and leaves some out. Among approximately 240,000 clones, 82% were seen once, and the ten largest hold 5% to 6.5%. The germline CDR1 and CDR2 sequences are SGHAT and FQNNGV. This CDR3 is built from 14 residues. V lost 5 bases to trimming and J lost 2 bases; unmatched junction nucleotides: 3. Study-wide findings and caveats: Across all donors, roughly uniform sequencing depth was an assumption of the presence/absence analyses. The study dropped some indistinguishable V segments, TRBV6-2 and TRBV6-3 among them. Cytomegalovirus-associated status was assigned to about 160 TCR beta chains.

A note on this clone: Antigen: not known.

The clonotype was recovered from a woman aged 40 to 50 in good health and CMV-seropositive. V usage is TRBV11-2 and J usage is TRBJ1-2, with TRBD1 matching 9 bases. Sequenced material: PBMCs. This CDR3 is CASSPGTGNYGYTF. DNA of the CDR3: TGTGCCAGCAGCCCCGGGACAGGGAACTATGGCTACACCTTC.